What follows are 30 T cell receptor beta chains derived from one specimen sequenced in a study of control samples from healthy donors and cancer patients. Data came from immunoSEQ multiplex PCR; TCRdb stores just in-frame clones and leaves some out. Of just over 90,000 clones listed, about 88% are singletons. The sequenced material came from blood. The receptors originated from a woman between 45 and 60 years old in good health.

The CDR3 protein is CASSIWGNTEAFF. The CDR3 coding sequence is TGTGCCAGTAGTATCTGGGGGAACACTGAAGCTTTCTTT. This chain links TRBV19 with TRBJ1-1; D is ambiguous. Germline values: CDR1 LNHDA, CDR2 SQIVND (reference sequence). This CDR3 comprises 13 residues. The germline V and J ends were trimmed by 3 bases and 1 base, with 6 bases remaining between them.

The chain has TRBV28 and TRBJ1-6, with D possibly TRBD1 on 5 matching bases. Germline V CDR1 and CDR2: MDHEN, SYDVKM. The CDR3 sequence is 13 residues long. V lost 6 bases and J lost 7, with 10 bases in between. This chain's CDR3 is CASRRGSNSPLHF. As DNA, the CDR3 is TGTGCCAGCAGACGGGGGAGCAATTCACCCCTCCACTTT.

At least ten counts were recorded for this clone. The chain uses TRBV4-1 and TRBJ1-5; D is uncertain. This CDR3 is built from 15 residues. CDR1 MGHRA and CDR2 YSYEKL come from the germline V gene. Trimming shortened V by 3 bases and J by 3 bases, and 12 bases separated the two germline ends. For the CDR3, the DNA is TGCGCCAGCAGCCAGGGTGCGGCAGCCAATCAGCCCCAGCATTTT. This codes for CASSQGAAANQPQHF.

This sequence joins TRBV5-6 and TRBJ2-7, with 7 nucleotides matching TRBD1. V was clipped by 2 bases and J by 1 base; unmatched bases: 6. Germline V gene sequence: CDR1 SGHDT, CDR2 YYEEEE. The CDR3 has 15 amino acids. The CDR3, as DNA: TGTGCCAGCAGCTTCCTAGGACAGGTTTCCTACGAGCAGTACTTC. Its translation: CASSFLGQVSYEQYF.

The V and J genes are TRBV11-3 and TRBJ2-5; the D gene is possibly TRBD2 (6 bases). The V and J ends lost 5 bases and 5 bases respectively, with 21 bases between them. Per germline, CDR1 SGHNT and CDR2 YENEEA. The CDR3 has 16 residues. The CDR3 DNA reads TGTGCCAGCAGCAAAGGGACTGTCAGGGACGTGGAGACCCAGTACTTC. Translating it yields CASSKGTVRDVETQYF.

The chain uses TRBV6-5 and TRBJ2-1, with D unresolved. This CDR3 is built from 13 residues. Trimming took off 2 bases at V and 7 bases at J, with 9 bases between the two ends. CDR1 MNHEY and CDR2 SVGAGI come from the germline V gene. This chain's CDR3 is CASSYGPLNEQFF. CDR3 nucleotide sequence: TGTGCCAGCAGTTACGGCCCCTTAAATGAGCAGTTCTTC.

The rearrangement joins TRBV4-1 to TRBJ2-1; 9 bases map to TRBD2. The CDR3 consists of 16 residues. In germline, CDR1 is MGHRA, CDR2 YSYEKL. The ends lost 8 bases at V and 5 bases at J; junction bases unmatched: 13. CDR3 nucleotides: TGCGCCAGCGCCACCCTAGCGGGGCCTACCAACAATGAGCAGTTCTTC. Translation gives CASATLAGPTNNEQFF.

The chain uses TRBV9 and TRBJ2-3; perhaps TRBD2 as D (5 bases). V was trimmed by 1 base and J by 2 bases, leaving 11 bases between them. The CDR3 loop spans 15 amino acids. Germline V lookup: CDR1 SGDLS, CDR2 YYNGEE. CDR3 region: CASSVRLYSTDTQYF. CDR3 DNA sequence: TGTGCCAGCAGCGTAAGACTATATTCCACAGATACGCAGTATTTT.

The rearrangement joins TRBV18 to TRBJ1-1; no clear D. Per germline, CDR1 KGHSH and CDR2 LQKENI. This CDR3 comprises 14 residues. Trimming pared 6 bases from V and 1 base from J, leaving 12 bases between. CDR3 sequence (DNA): TGTGCCAGCTCCCGCAGTGGACCGAACACTGAAGCTTTCTTT. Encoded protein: CASSRSGPNTEAFF.

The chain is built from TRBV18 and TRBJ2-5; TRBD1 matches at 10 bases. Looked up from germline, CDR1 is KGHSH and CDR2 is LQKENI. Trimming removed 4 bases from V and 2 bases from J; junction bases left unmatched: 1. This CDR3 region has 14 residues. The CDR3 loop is CASSLGQGQETQYF. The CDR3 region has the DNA TGTGCCAGCTCACTGGGACAGGGGCAAGAGACCCAGTACTTC.

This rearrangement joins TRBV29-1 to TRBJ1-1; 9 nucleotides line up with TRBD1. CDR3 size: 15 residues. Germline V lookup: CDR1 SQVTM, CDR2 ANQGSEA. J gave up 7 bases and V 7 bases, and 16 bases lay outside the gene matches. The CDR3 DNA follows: TGCAGCGCTTGCACCCGGGGACAGGGCTTATATGAAGCTTTCTTT. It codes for CSACTRGQGLYEAFF. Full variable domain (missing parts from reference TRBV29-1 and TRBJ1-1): SAVISQKPSRDICQRGTSLTIQCQVDSQVTMMFWYRQQPGQSLTLIATANQGSEATYESGFVIDKFPISRPNLTFSTLTVSNMSPEDSSIYLCSACTRGQGLYEAFFGQGTRLTVV.

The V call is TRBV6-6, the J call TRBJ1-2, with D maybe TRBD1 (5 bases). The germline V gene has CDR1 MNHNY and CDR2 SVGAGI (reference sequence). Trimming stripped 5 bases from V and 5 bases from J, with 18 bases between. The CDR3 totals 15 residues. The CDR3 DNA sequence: TGTGCCAGCAGTCCCTCTGGCGGGACGGTATATGGCTACACCTTC. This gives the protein CASSPSGGTVYGYTF.

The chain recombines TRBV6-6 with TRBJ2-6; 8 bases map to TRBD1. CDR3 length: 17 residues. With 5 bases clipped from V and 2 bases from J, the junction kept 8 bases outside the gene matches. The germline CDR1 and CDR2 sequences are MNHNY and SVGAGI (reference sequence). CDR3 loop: CASSPWTGMAGANVLTF. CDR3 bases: TGTGCCAGCAGTCCCTGGACAGGGATGGCTGGGGCCAACGTCCTGACTTTC.

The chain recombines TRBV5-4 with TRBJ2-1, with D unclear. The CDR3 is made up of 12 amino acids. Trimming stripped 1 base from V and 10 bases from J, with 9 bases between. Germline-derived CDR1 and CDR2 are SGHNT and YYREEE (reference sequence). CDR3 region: CASSLTWSEQFF. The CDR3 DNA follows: TGTGCCAGCAGCTTGACGTGGTCGGAGCAGTTCTTC.

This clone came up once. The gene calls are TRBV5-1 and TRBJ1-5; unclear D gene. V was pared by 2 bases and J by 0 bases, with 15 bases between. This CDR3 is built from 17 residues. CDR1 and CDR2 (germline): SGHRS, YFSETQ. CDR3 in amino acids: CASSLGPEPYSNQPQHF. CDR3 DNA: TGCGCCAGCAGCTTAGGTCCAGAACCTTATAGCAATCAGCCCCAGCATTTT.

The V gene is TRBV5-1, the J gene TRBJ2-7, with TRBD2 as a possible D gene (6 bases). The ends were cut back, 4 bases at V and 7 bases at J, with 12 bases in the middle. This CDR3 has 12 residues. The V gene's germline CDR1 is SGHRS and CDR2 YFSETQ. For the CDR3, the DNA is TGCGCCAGCAGCCAGGAGGGGTGGGAGCAGTACTTC. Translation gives CASSQEGWEQYF.

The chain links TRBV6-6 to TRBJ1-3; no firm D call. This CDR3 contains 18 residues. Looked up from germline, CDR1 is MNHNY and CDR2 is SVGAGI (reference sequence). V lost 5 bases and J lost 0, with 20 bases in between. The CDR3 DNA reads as TGTGCCAGCAGTCGTTGGCCCCAAAAGGCCCTCTCTGGAAACACCATATATTTT. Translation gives CASSRWPQKALSGNTIYF.

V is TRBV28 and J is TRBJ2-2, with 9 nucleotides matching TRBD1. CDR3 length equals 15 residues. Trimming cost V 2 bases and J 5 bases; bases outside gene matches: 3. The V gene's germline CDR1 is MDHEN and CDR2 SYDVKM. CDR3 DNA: TGTGCCAGCAGTTTAGGGGACAGGGAAACCGGGGAGCTGTTTTTT. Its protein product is CASSLGDRETGELFF.

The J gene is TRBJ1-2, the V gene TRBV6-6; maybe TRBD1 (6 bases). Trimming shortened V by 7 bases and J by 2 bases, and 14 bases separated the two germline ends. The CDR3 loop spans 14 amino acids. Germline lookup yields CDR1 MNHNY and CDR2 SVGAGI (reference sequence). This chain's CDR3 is CASTGRTDNYGYTF. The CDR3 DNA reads TGTGCCAGCACCGGTAGGACAGACAACTATGGCTACACCTTC.

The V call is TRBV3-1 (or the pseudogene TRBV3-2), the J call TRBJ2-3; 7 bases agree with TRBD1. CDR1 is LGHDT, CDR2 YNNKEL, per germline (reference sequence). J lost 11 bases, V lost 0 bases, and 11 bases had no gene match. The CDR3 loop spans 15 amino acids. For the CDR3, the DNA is TGTGCCAGCAGCCAAGATCTTTCGTTAGGGGGCGGGCAGTATTTT. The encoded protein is CASSQDLSLGGGQYF.

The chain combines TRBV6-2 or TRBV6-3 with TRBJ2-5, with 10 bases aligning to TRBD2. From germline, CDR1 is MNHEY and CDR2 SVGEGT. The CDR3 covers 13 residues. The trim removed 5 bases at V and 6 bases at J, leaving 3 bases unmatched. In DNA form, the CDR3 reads TGTGCCAGCAGTCTTAGCGGGAGGAAGACCCAGTACTTC. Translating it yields CASSLSGRKTQYF.

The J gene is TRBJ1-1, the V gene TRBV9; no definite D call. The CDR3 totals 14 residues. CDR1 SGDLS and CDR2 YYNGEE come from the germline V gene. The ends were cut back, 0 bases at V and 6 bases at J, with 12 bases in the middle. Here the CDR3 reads CASSVAPINAEAFF. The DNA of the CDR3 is TGTGCCAGCAGCGTAGCCCCCATTAACGCTGAAGCTTTCTTT.

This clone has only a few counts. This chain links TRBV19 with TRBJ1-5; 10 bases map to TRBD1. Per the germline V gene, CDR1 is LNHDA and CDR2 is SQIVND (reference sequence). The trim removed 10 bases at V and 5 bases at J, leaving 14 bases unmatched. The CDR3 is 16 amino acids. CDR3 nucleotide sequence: TGTGCCACATTCTTCCCGGGACAGGGGCTTTATCAGCCCCAGCATTTT. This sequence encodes CATFFPGQGLYQPQHF.

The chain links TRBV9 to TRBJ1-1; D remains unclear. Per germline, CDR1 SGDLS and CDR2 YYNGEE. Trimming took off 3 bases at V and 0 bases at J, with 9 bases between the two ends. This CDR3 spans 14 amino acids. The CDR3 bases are TGTGCCAGCAGCGCTTTCGACTTGAACACTGAAGCTTTCTTT. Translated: CASSAFDLNTEAFF. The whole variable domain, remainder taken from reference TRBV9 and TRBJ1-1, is DSGVTQTPKHLITATGQRVTLRCSPRSGDLSVYWYQQSLDQGLQFLIQYYNGEERAKGNILERFSAQQFPDLHSELNLSSLELGDSALYFCASSAFDLNTEAFFGQGTRLTVV.

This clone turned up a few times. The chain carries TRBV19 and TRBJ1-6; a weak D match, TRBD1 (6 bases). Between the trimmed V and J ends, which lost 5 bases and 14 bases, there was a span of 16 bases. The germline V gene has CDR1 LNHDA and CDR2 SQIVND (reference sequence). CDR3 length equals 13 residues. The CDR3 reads CASSSRGVRSLHF. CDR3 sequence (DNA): TGTGCCAGTAGTTCTAGGGGGGTCAGATCCCTCCACTTT.

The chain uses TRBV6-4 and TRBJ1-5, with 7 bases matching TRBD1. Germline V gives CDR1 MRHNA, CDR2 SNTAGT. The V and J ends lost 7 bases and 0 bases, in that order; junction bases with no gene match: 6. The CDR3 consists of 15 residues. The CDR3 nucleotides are TGTGCCAGCACCCCAGGGGGATATAGCAATCAGCCCCAGCATTTT. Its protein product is CASTPGGYSNQPQHF.

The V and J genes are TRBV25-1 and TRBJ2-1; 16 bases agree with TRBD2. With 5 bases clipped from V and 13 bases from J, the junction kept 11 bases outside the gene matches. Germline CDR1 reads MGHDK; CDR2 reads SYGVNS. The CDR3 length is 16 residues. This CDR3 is CASSFPTGTSGGAQFF. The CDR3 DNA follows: TGTGCCAGCAGTTTTCCGACCGGGACTAGCGGGGGGGCACAGTTCTTC.

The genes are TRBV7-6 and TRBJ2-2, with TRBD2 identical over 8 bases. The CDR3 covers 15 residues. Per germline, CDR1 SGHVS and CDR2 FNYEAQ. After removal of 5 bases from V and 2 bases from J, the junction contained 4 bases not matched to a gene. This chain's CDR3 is CASSTSGVNTGELFF. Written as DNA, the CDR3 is TGTGCCAGCAGCACTAGCGGAGTTAACACCGGGGAGCTGTTTTTT.

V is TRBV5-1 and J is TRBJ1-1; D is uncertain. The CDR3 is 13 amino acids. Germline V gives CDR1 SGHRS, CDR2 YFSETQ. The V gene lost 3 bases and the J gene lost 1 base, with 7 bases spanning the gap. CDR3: CASSYTENTEAFF. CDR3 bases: TGCGCCAGCAGCTACACAGAGAACACTGAAGCTTTCTTT.

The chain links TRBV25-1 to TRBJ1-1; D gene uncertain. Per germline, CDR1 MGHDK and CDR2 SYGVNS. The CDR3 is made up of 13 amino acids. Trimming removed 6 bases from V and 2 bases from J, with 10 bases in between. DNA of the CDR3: TGTGCCAGCAGAGGACGGAGTAACACTGAAGCTTTCTTT. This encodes CASRGRSNTEAFF.